This T cell receptor (beta chain) appears in the sequencing data of a study of blood T cells in healthy people across ages. Study-wide context: Template-switching capture recovered about one barcoded beta molecule per two T cells. Whole-study findings and limits: When set beside aged donors, long-lived donors presented more naive CD4+ cells and higher diversity.

V lost 3 bases and J lost 9, with 22 bases in between. The CDR3 has 16 residues. Germline V lookup: CDR1 SGDLS, CDR2 YYNGEE. Concerning this clonotype: The antigen is unknown.

It was with a sample-barcoded 5' primer and a J-beta primer mix that a second PCR of roughly 7 to 12 cycles was run. All cDNA molecules were each tagged by a template-switch adaptor with 12 random nucleotides. In TCRdb, the 5' RACE reads were re-called with MiXCR into one record per CDR3 protein. This sample has 920,000 or so distinct CDR3 sequences; 40% to 50% occur once, and the top ten carry approximately 19%. The source material was blood. The clonotype was recovered from a woman aged 55-70 years in good health. The V call is TRBV9, the J call TRBJ2-1, with D possibly called TRBD1 or TRBD2 (6 bases each). CDR3 coding DNA: TGTGCCAGCAGCGGTGGGGGCTCCCGGGGGCATCGTGAGCAGTTCTTC. Protein product: CASSGGGSRGHREQFF. The full variable domain, in which reference TRBV9 and TRBJ2-1 provide the parts outside the CDR3, is DSGVTQTPKHLITATGQRVTLRCSPRSGDLSVYWYQQSLDQGLQFLIQYYNGEERAKGNILERFSAQQFPDLHSELNLSSLELGDSALYFCASSGGGSRGHREQFFGPGTRLTVL.